The sequence of this TCR beta chain was determined in a study of blood T cell repertoires in COVID-19. Produced via immunoSEQ multiplex PCR; TCRdb's table is partial and in-frame only. The sample carries fewer than 350,000 clones, over 80% recorded once. The germline V and J ends were trimmed by 1 base and 6 bases, with 8 bases remaining between them. This CDR3 contains 13 residues. Germline-derived CDR1 and CDR2 are MGHRA and YSYEKL. The receptor was isolated from a woman in her thirties with acute COVID-19. The chain combines TRBV4-1 with TRBJ2-3; D ambiguous. The source material was PBMCs or T cells enriched from blood (not recorded which). The DNA of the CDR3 is TGCGCCAGCAGCCAAGTCTTAGTGGATACGCAGTATTTT. It yields the protein CASSQVLVDTQYF.